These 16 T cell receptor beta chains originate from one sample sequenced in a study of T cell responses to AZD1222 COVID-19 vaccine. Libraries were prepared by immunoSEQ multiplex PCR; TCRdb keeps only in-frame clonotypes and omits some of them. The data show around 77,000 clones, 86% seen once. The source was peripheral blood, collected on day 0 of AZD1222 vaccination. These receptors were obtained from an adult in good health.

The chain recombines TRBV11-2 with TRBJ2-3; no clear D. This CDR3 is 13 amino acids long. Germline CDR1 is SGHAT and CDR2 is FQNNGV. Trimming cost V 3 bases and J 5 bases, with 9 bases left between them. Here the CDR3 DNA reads TGTGCCAGCAGCTTGTCCCGACGAGATACGCAGTATTTT. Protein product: CASSLSRRDTQYF. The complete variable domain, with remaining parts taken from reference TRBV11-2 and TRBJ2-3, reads EAGVAQSPRYKIIEKRQSVAFWCNPISGHATLYWYQQILGQGPKLLIQFQNNGVVDDSQLPKDRFSAERLKGVDSTLKIQPAKLEDSAVYLCASSLSRRDTQYFGPGTRLTVL.

CDR3 residues: CASSPNTGYYYGYTF. As DNA, the CDR3 is TGTGCCAGCAGTCCCAATACAGGGTACTACTATGGCTACACCTTC. J is TRBJ1-2 and V is TRBV28; possible D gene TRBD1, 6 bases. Trimming left V 5 bases short and J 3 bases short, with 16 bases between. The CDR3 covers 15 residues. Germline CDR1 MDHEN, CDR2 SYDVKM.

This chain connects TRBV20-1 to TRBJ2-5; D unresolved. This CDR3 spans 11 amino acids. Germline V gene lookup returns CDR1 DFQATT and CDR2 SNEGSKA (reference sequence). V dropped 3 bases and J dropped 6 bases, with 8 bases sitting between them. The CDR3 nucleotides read TGCAGTGCTAGGCTCGGACAGACCCAGTACTTC. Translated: CSARLGQTQYF.

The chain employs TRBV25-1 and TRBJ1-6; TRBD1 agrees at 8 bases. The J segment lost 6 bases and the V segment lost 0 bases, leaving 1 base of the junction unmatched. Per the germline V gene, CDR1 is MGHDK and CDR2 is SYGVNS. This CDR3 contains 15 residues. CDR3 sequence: CASSEYQGANSPLHF. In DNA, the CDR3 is TGTGCCAGCAGTGAATATCAGGGGGCTAATTCACCCCTCCACTTT.

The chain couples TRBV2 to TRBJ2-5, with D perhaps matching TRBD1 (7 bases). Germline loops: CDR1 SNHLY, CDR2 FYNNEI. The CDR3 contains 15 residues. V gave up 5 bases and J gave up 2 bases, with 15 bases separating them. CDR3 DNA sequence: TGTGCCAGCAGTTTTTCGACAGGGAGGCAAGAGACCCAGTACTTC. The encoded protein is CASSFSTGRQETQYF. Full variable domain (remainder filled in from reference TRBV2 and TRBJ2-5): EPEVTQTPSHQVTQMGQEVILRCVPISNHLYFYWYRQILGQKVEFLVSFYNNEISEKSEIFDDQFSVERPDGSNFTLKIRSTKLEDSAMYFCASSFSTGRQETQYFGPGTRLLVL.

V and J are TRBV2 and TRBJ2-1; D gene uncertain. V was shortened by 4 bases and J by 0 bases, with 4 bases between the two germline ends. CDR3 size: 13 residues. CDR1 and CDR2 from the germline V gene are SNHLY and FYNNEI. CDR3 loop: CASSGSSYNEQFF. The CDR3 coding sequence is TGTGCCAGCAGTGGTAGCTCCTACAATGAGCAGTTCTTC.

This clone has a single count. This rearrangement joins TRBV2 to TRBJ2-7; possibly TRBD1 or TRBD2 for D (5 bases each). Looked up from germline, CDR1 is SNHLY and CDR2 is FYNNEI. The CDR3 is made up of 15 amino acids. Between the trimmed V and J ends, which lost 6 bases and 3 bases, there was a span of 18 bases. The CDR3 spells CASRVRGSRFYEQYF. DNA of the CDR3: TGTGCCAGCAGAGTTCGGGGCTCACGTTTCTACGAGCAGTACTTC.

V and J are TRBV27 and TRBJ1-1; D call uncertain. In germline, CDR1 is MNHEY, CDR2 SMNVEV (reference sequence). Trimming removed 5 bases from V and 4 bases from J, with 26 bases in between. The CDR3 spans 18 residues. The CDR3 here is CASSIRVQVRALRTEAFF. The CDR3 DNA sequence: TGTGCCAGCAGTATAAGAGTGCAGGTACGGGCGCTTCGCACTGAAGCTTTCTTT.

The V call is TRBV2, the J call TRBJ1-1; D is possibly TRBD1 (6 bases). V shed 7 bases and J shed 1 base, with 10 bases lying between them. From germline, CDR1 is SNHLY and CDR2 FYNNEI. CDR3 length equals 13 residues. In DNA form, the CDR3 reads TGTGCCAGCAACAGGGATGAGAACACTGAAGCTTTCTTT. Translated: CASNRDENTEAFF.

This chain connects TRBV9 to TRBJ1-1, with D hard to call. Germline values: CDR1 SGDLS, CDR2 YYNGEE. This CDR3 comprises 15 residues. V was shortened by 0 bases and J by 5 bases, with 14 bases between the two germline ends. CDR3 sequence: CASSVESGSGTEAFF. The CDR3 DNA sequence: TGTGCCAGCAGCGTAGAATCCGGTTCCGGGACTGAAGCTTTCTTT.

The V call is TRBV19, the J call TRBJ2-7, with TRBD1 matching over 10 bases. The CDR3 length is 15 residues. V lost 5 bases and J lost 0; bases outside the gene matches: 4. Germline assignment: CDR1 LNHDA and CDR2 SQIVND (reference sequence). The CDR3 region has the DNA TGTGCCAGTAGTGCCGGGACAGGGGACTCCTACGAGCAGTACTTC. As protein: CASSAGTGDSYEQYF.

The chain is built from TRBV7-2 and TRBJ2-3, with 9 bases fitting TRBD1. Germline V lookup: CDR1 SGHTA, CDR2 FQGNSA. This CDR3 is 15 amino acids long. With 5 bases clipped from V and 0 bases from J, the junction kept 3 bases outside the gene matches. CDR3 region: CASSLGQGSTDTQYF. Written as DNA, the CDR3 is TGTGCCAGCAGCCTCGGACAGGGGAGCACAGATACGCAGTATTTT. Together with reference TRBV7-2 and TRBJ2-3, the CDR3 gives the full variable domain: GAGVSQSPSNKVTEKGKDVELRCDPISGHTALYWYRQSLGQGLEFLIYFQGNSAPDKSGLPSDRFSAERTGGSVSTLTIQRTQQEDSAVYLCASSLGQGSTDTQYFGPGTRLTVL.

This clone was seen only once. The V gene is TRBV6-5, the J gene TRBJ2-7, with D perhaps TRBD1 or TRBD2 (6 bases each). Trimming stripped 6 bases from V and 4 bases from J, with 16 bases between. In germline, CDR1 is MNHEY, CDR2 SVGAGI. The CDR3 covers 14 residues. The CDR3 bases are TGTGCCAGCAGGCAACAGGGAGGAAATTACGAGCAGTACTTC. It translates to CASRQQGGNYEQYF.

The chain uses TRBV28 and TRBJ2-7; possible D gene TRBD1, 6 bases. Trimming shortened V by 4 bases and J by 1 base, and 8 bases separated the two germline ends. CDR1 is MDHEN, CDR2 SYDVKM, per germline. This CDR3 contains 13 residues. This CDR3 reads CASSWTDSYEQYF. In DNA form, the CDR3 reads TGTGCCAGCAGTTGGACAGATTCCTACGAGCAGTACTTC. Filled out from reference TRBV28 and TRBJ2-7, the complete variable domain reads DVKVTQSSRYLVKRTGEKVFLECVQDMDHENMFWYRQDPGLGLRLIYFSYDVKMKEKGDIPEGYSVSREKKERFSLILESASTNQTSMYLCASSWTDSYEQYFGPGTRLTVT.

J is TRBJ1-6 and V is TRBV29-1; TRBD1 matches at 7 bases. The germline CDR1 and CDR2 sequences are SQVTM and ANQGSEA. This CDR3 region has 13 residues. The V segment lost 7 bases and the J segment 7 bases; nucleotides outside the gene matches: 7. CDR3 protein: CSGRQGQNSPLHF. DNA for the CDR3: TGCAGCGGCCGACAGGGTCAGAATTCACCCCTCCACTTT.

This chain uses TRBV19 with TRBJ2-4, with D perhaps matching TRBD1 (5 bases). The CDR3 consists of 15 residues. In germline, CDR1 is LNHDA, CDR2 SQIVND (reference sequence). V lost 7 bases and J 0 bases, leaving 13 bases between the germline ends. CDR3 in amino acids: CASTPQGLAKNIQYF. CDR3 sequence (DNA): TGTGCCAGTACCCCGCAGGGATTAGCCAAAAACATTCAGTACTTC.